Shown below are 10 T cell receptor beta chains from a single sample sequenced in a study of cytomegalovirus exposure and HLA in healthy donors. Repertoires were generated with immunoSEQ multiplex PCR, while TCRdb's copy carries only in-frame clones and drops some. The profile shows roughly 150,000 clones, 70% to 90% of them singletons. The material sequenced was PBMCs. These receptors came from a woman younger than 30 in good health and CMV-seropositive.

The chain has TRBV5-1 and TRBJ2-3; TRBD2 matches 10 bases. V gave up 6 bases and J gave up 2 bases; unmatched junction bases: 9. The length of the CDR3 is 16 residues. Germline CDR1 reads SGHRS; CDR2 reads YFSETQ. The CDR3 nucleotides read TGCGCCAGCAACTTAGGGCTAGCGGGGGACACAGATACGCAGTATTTT. This translates into CASNLGLAGDTDTQYF.

The V and J genes are TRBV6-1 and TRBJ2-5; 9 nucleotides line up with TRBD2. Germline CDR1 MNHNS, CDR2 SASEGT. This CDR3 is built from 14 residues. Trimming at V came to 10 bases and at J to 5 bases, leaving 11 bases not matched to a gene. The CDR3 loop reads CATPAGGDVETQYF. The CDR3 coding sequence is TGTGCCACCCCAGCGGGAGGAGATGTGGAGACCCAGTACTTC.

The chain uses TRBV9 and TRBJ2-7, with 7 bases identical to TRBD1. CDR3 length: 13 amino acids. Germline CDR1 SGDLS, CDR2 YYNGEE. Losses at the gene ends were 3 bases for V and 2 bases for J; bases not matched to a gene: 2. The CDR3 loop reads CASSAGGTYEQYF. Written as DNA, the CDR3 is TGTGCCAGCAGCGCAGGGGGAACCTACGAGCAGTACTTC.

The chain combines TRBV19 with TRBJ1-5, with TRBD1 matching over 12 bases. The CDR3 has 17 amino acids. The germline V gene encodes CDR1 LNHDA and CDR2 SQIVND (reference sequence). Germline trimming cut 3 bases from V and 6 bases from J; bases unmatched to any gene: 9. CDR3 sequence reads: CASSIRGQGANFQPQHF. The CDR3 bases are TGTGCCAGTAGTATTAGGGGACAGGGGGCAAATTTTCAGCCCCAGCATTTT.

The CDR3 region has the DNA TGTGCCAGCACCCCTATCGGCGGGACAGGGGGTCGGGATGAGCAGTTCTTC. Encoded protein: CASTPIGGTGGRDEQFF. The chain joins TRBV5-4 to TRBJ2-1; 11 bases are shared with TRBD1. There are 17 residues in the CDR3. Per germline, CDR1 SGHNT and CDR2 YYREEE (reference sequence). V lost 6 bases to trimming and J lost 8 bases; unmatched junction nucleotides: 16.

This chain joins TRBV7-8 and TRBJ2-7; TRBD2 agrees at 10 bases. V dropped 5 bases and J dropped 2; count of bases not matched to a gene: 9. Germline V gives CDR1 SGHVS, CDR2 FQNEAQ. This CDR3 is built from 16 residues. The CDR3 DNA reads TGTGCCAGCAGCCGTGGGGGGACTAGCGTTCCCTACGAGCAGTACTTC. Translating it yields CASSRGGTSVPYEQYF.

The genes are TRBV9 and TRBJ2-7; D is possibly TRBD2 (6 bases). Trimming removed 4 bases from V and 4 bases from J, with 18 bases in between. The germline V gene encodes CDR1 SGDLS and CDR2 YYNGEE. The CDR3 sequence is 15 residues long. CDR3 nucleotide sequence: TGTGCCAGCAGCCTCGAGTGGGGGGTTGGTTACGAGCAGTACTTC. As protein: CASSLEWGVGYEQYF.

V and J are TRBV28 and TRBJ1-4; TRBD1 aligns across 9 bases. The length of the CDR3 is 13 residues. Germline assignment: CDR1 MDHEN and CDR2 SYDVKM. Trimming took 7 bases from V and 10 from J; bases not matched to a gene: 7. The CDR3 bases are TGTGCCAGCACGGGACAGGGTGTTGTAAAACTGTTTTTT. It encodes CASTGQGVVKLFF.

A single count supports this clone. The chain uses TRBV19 and TRBJ1-2; D unclear. The V end was cut by 7 bases, the J end by 4 bases, with 13 bases between. The CDR3 covers 13 residues. CDR1 LNHDA and CDR2 SQIVND come from the germline V gene (reference sequence). The CDR3 DNA reads as TGTGCCAGTACCCCCGGGAGGACCTATGGCTACACCTTC. This translates into CASTPGRTYGYTF.

This clone was seen just once. The V gene is TRBV14, the J gene TRBJ2-2, with D maybe TRBD2 (6 bases). The CDR3 sequence is 16 residues long. V lost 1 base and J 2 bases, leaving 11 bases between the germline ends. Germline V CDR1 and CDR2: SGHDN, FVKESK. The CDR3 reads CASSQVGGLNTGELFF. CDR3 sequence (DNA): TGTGCCAGCAGCCAAGTCGGGGGTCTTAACACCGGGGAGCTGTTTTTT.